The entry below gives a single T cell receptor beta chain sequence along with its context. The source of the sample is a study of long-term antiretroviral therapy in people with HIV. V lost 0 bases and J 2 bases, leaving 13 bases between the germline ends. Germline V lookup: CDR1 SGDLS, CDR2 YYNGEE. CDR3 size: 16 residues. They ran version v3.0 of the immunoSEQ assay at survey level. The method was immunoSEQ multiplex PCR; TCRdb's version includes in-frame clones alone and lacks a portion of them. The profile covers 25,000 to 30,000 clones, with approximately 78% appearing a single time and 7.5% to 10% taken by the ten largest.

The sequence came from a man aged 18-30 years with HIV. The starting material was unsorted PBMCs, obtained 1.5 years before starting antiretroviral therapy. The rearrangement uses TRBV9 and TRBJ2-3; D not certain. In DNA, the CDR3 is TGTGCCAGCAGCGTAGTGGACGGATCATCCACAGATACGCAGTATTTT. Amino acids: CASSVVDGSSTDTQYF.